A selection of T cell receptor beta chains follows, all from one sample in a study of post-analysis software for immune sequencing data. TCRdb ran MiXCR on the PCR reads and lists one entry per CDR3 protein. The profile shows some 700,000 distinct CDR3 sequences, 55% to 70% of them singletons. Sequencing was carried out using blood. Receptor source: a girl aged 2-10 years with multiple sclerosis. CDR3s include the opening cysteine and the closing phenylalanine or tryptophan. The D gene is left open where the match is weak. Size is omitted from some rows. Given values are once, few, many or a class for expanded clones.

>.|few|TRBV6-5|TRBJ2-3
TGTGCCTCAGAGAGCCTGGAAGATACGCAGTATTTT
CASESLEDTQYF
>.|.|TRBV27|TRBJ2-1
TGTGCCAGCAGCGAGGGCCACTGGTGGGGCTCCTACAATGAGCAGTTCTTC
CASSEGHWWGSYNEQFF
>TRBD1|.|TRBV11-2|TRBJ2-3
TGTGCCAGCAGCCAATACGACAGGGGATCGTGGGATACGCAGTATTTT
CASSQYDRGSWDTQYF
>TRBD2|once|TRBV7-2|TRBJ2-5
TGTGCCAGCAGCTTTTTTCTAGCGGGAGGAGGGGAGACCCAGTACTTC
CASSFFLAGGGETQYF
>TRBD1|.|TRBV5-1|TRBJ2-1
TGCGCCAGCAGCTTGGCTACAGGGGCATCCTACAATGAGCAGTTCTTC
CASSLATGASYNEQFF
>TRBD1|.|TRBV2|TRBJ1-2
TGTGCCAGCGTCCTGGACAGGGCGACAAACTATGGCTACACCTTC
CASVLDRATNYGYTF
>TRBD1|.|TRBV20-1|TRBJ1-5
TGCAGTGCTCCGGACAGGAACATCAATCAGCCCCAGCATTTT
CSAPDRNINQPQHF
>TRBD1|few|TRBV6-6|TRBJ2-5
TGTGCCAGCAGTGGGCCGGGACAGGGGAAAGAGACCCAGTACTTC
CASSGPGQGKETQYF
>.|.|TRBV5-4|TRBJ2-3
TGTGCCAGCAGCGACAGCTTGAGGATCACCGATACGCAGTATTTT
CASSDSLRITDTQYF
>.|few|TRBV5-8|TRBJ2-3
TGTGCCAGCAGCTTGCCGAATTACCGCACAGATACGCAGTATTTT
CASSLPNYRTDTQYF